Sequencing of this T cell receptor beta chain was carried out in a study of shared clonotypes between healthy human individuals (TCRdb year 2020). Some background on the complete study: Three men and a couple of women, aged 18 to 49 years, made up the cohort. Leukapheresis yielded between about 0.94 and 10 billion PBMCs per donor. The study deeply sequenced blood TCR repertoires of five healthy adults to estimate repertoire size and the extent of clonotype sharing between individuals. For each donor, CD4 naive and CD4 memory were each run on three plates, CD8 naive on two plates, and CD8 memory on one plate. Libraries were prepared and TCR repertoires were sequenced by different laboratories using diverse techniques, in order to increase sequencing depth and limit assay-specific biases.

Regarding this clone: Which antigen it targets is not known. Base-call qualities are not available, and no considerably larger clone is one nucleotide away.

What the study reported, not specific to this receptor: Incomplete sequencing was indicated by rarefaction of sorted-subset datasets, despite the large sequencing depth. Pairwise subsampling led to the expectation that sequencing depth would affect the degree of clonotype sharing among donors. Only blood was sampled, and tissue TCR repertoires likely differ from those in blood. Sharing across a few donors was observed for roughly 5.4% of naive CD4, under 4% of naive CD8, about 2.5% of memory CD4, and about 0.39% of memory CD8 clonotypes. The genetic and exposure-history diversity represented was limited by the small number of donors. Higher generation probabilities were observed for clonotypes shared by all four sorted-subset donors than for non-shared clonotypes. Larger estimated clonotype richness was generally found for naive subsets than for memory subsets.

Using the deep immunoSEQ assay, TCR CDR3 regions were amplified from genomic DNA by multiplex PCR. Genomic DNA extracted from each cell subset was distributed evenly over all wells of several immunoSEQ 96-well plates, and each plate served as one replicate. For sorted subsets, about 0.2 ug genomic DNA, equal to tens of thousands of T cell genomes, was loaded into each replicate PCR. Purified libraries were measured with a Qubit 3.0 fluorometer, size-checked on a Bioanalyzer 2100, and measured again with the KAPA Library Quantification kit. Each immunoSEQ 96-well plate was sequenced on its own single-read 150-cycle Illumina NextSeq 550 flow cell. The authors processed their data as follows. Because the immunoSEQ output held only junctional sequences and lacked quality scores, the filtering could not match the filtering applied to full-length reads. To assign V/J genes and CDR3, sequences were annotated against IMGT germline references using PyIR, a Python wrapper for IgBLAST v1.9. Any read was removed if the V/J assignment was weak (E-value above 1e-6), the CDR3 was missing, or the read contained stop codons, out-of-frame junctions, or ambiguous translated residues. V3J clonotypes were defined as sequences sharing an identical inferred V gene, J gene, and CDR3 amino acid sequence. The percentage overlap between two repertoires was calculated by dividing the number of shared unique clonotypes by the size of the smaller repertoire. Three approaches were used to assess repertoire richness: RTK rarefaction, the Chao1 estimator, and Recon v2.1 estimates of unobserved clonotypes. Generation probabilities were computed with OLGA for all TCRbeta clonotypes obtained by the gDNA method from several donors. Drawn from immuneACCESS, this table holds only the in-frame rearrangements with V and J called that TCRdb kept. Clones are partly lost; checked studies trace under half to an unresolved V gene and leave the rest unexplained. The V and J calls and clone size were taken over from that table, and D and trimming were inferred from the DNA. A total of about 680,000 clones appear in this sample, around 73% of them only once. Roughly 2% of the sample is taken by the ten largest.

Looking up the germline V gene yields CDR1 MDHEN and CDR2 SYDVKM. The CDR3 measures 12 amino acids from cysteine to phenylalanine. The kept DNA is CDR3 alone, 36 bases in frame from the first base. V ends up 4 bases short and J 5 bases short, with an unmatched junction base count of 1. The donors were healthy, HIV-negative adults with no recently reported acute infections or vaccinations. All donors were Caucasian adults living in Nashville, Tennessee, USA. CD4+ T cells were enriched through magnetic negative selection, after which naive cells were positively selected on CD45RA and the remaining negative fraction served as the memory subset. Blood was collected by leukapheresis, and PBMCs were isolated by Ficoll-Histopaque density gradient centrifugation and then cryopreserved in liquid nitrogen vapor phase. Purity and quantity of every magnetically sorted T cell population were checked by analytical flow cytometry. Genomic DNA was isolated from each sorted fraction and quantified by UV absorbance on a Nanodrop 2000c.

The sequenced material came from memory CD4+ T cells sorted from blood. The cell subset or site tag for this specimen amounts to: CD45RA-negative fraction. The source is a woman in her twenties or thirties in good health. The chain is made from TRBV28 and TRBJ2-7, with 8 junctional bases fitting TRBD2. Here the CDR3 is given as CASSSGGNEQYF. The nucleotides are TGTGCCAGCAGTTCGGGAGGGAACGAGCAGTACTTC.